The 20 T cell receptor beta chains reported below all come from one sample, sequenced in a study of cytotoxic CD8 clonotypes in ibrutinib-treated CLL. TCRdb's table, derived via immunoSEQ multiplex PCR, lists solely in-frame clones and lacks some. The sample lists 50,000 to 65,000 clones, 57% occurring once. The starting material was PBMCs, obtained after 12 months of ibrutinib treatment. The source is a human donor with chronic lymphocytic leukemia.

The chain uses TRBV28 and TRBJ1-3; 10 nucleotides agree with TRBD1. CDR1 and CDR2 (germline): MDHEN, SYDVKM. CDR3 length: 16 amino acids. V trimming: 3 bases; J trimming: 3 bases; junction bases outside the gene matches: 5. Here the CDR3 reads CASSLSGQGSGNTIYF. The CDR3 coding sequence is TGTGCCAGCAGTTTGTCGGGACAGGGGAGTGGAAACACCATATATTTT. The full variable domain, in which reference TRBV28 and TRBJ1-3 provide the parts outside the CDR3, is DVKVTQSSRYLVKRTGEKVFLECVQDMDHENMFWYRQDPGLGLRLIYFSYDVKMKEKGDIPEGYSVSREKKERFSLILESASTNQTSMYLCASSLSGQGSGNTIYFGEGSWLTVV.

The chain couples TRBV5-6 to TRBJ2-1; D is possibly TRBD1 (5 bases). Germline V gives CDR1 SGHDT, CDR2 YYEEEE. Trimming left V 2 bases short and J 0 bases short, with 15 bases between. The CDR3 contains 17 residues. The CDR3 here is CASSLRVGPSSYNEQFF. The CDR3, as DNA: TGTGCCAGCAGCTTAAGAGTGGGGCCGAGCTCCTACAATGAGCAGTTCTTC.

This chain uses TRBV5-1 with TRBJ1-5, with D unresolved. The CDR3 contains 15 residues. Germline assignment: CDR1 SGHRS and CDR2 YFSETQ. V lost 0 bases to trimming and J lost 3 bases, with 10 bases between them. CDR3 nucleotide sequence: TGCGCCAGCAGCTTGGCAGGAGGTCACAATCAGCCCCAGCATTTT. Amino acids: CASSLAGGHNQPQHF. The full variable domain, in which reference TRBV5-1 and TRBJ1-5 provide the parts outside the CDR3, is KAGVTQTPRYLIKTRGQQVTLSCSPISGHRSVSWYQQTPGQGLQFLFEYFSETQRNKGNFPGRFSGRQFSNSRSEMNVSTLELGDSALYLCASSLAGGHNQPQHFGDGTRLSIL.

The chain carries TRBV5-5 and TRBJ1-2; possible D gene TRBD1, 6 bases. The CDR3 loop spans 13 amino acids. The V end lost 4 bases, the J end lost 4 bases, and 11 bases lay between the germline ends. Germline CDR1 is SGHKS and CDR2 is YYEKEE (reference sequence). This CDR3 is CASSRGQLYGYTF. CDR3 bases: TGTGCCAGCAGCCGCGGACAGCTCTATGGCTACACCTTC.

This clone was recorded once. This chain connects TRBV7-8 to TRBJ2-1; perhaps TRBD2 as D (6 bases). V was clipped by 6 bases and J by 7 bases, with 19 bases between them. Germline-derived CDR1 and CDR2 are SGHVS and FQNEAQ. CDR3 length: 15 amino acids. Here the CDR3 DNA reads TGTGCCAGCAGGATGGGGGGTGACATGAGGAATGAGCAGTTCTTC. Encoded protein: CASRMGGDMRNEQFF.

V gene TRBV18 combines with J gene TRBJ2-5, with 8 bases identical to TRBD2. The CDR3 contains 15 residues. V shed 3 bases and J 8 bases; nucleotides not matched to a gene: 11. From germline, CDR1 is KGHSH and CDR2 LQKENI. CDR3 in amino acids: CASSPTPAGGHTQYF. CDR3 coding DNA: TGTGCCAGCTCACCGACCCCCGCGGGGGGCCATACCCAGTACTTC.

The V call is TRBV18, the J call TRBJ2-4; 9 bases map to TRBD1. Germline-derived CDR1 and CDR2 are KGHSH and LQKENI. The J segment lost 0 bases and the V segment lost 3 bases, leaving 3 bases of the junction unmatched. The CDR3 runs to 16 residues. CDR3 nucleotide sequence: TGTGCCAGCTCACCCGGGACAGGGCTAGCCAAAAACATTCAGTACTTC. This gives the protein CASSPGTGLAKNIQYF.

The table lists this clone with a few counts. V gene TRBV5-1 combines with J gene TRBJ2-5; tentative D call: TRBD2 (6 bases). Germline-derived CDR1 and CDR2 are SGHRS and YFSETQ. Trimming pared 3 bases from V and 3 bases from J, leaving 9 bases between. The CDR3 has 13 amino acids. CDR3 DNA sequence: TGCGCCAGCAGCTCCGGAGGGAAAGAGACCCAGTACTTC. Translation: CASSSGGKETQYF.

V and J are TRBV30 and TRBJ2-3; no firm D call. Trimming removed 0 bases at V and 5 bases at J, with 3 bases between. CDR3 length: 11 residues. The germline V gene has CDR1 GTSNPN and CDR2 SVGIG (reference sequence). In DNA form, the CDR3 reads TGTGCCTGGAGTGTGCAAGATACGCAGTATTTT. Translating gives CAWSVQDTQYF.

As DNA, the CDR3 is TGCGCCAGCAGCCCGGGGACGGTTCCATTCAATCAGCCCCAGCATTTT. It encodes CASSPGTVPFNQPQHF. The chain combines TRBV4-1 with TRBJ1-5, with D perhaps TRBD1 (5 bases). V lost 4 bases to trimming and J lost 3 bases, with 16 bases between them. This CDR3 spans 16 amino acids. Per germline, CDR1 MGHRA and CDR2 YSYEKL.

Here the CDR3 DNA reads TGTGCCACAAACCGAGGGCGGACCACCTCGGATACGCAGTATTTT. This codes for CATNRGRTTSDTQYF. The rearrangement joins TRBV2 to TRBJ2-3, with D perhaps TRBD2 (5 bases). V lost 10 bases to trimming and J lost 6 bases, with 23 bases between them. Germline CDR1 and CDR2: SNHLY and FYNNEI. This CDR3 comprises 15 residues.

The chain links TRBV20-1 to TRBJ2-3; D uncertain. This CDR3 is 10 amino acids long. The germline CDR1 and CDR2 sequences are DFQATT and SNEGSKA (reference sequence). The germline V and J ends were trimmed by 2 bases and 7 bases, with 4 bases remaining between them. CDR3 DNA: TGCAGTGCTAGACCTAATACGCAGTATTTT. Translation: CSARPNTQYF.

This clone was counted a few times. This chain links TRBV28 with TRBJ1-6, with D possibly TRBD1 on 6 matching bases. This CDR3 spans 13 amino acids. Germline CDR1 MDHEN, CDR2 SYDVKM. Trimming stripped 4 bases from V and 6 bases from J, with 7 bases between. Written as DNA, the CDR3 is TGTGCCAGCAGTTCACAGGGTAATTCACCCCTCCACTTT. Its translation is CASSSQGNSPLHF.

By share, this clone ranks as medium-sized. The V call is TRBV6-5, the J call TRBJ2-7; D gene ambiguous. The V and J ends lost 6 bases and 4 bases respectively, with 13 bases between them. CDR1 MNHEY and CDR2 SVGAGI come from the germline V gene. The CDR3 contains 13 residues. CDR3 in DNA: TGTGCCAGCAGCACAACGGCCCAGTACGAGCAGTACTTC. Encoded protein: CASSTTAQYEQYF.

The chain joins TRBV13 to TRBJ2-1; 12 nucleotides align to TRBD2. This CDR3 is 17 amino acids long. V trimming: 5 bases; J trimming: 7 bases; junction bases outside the gene matches: 12. The germline gives CDR1 PRHDT, CDR2 FYEKMQ (reference sequence). The chain's CDR3 is CASSIGPLAGGGNEQFF. The CDR3 coding sequence is TGTGCCAGCAGCATCGGCCCACTAGCGGGAGGAGGTAATGAGCAGTTCTTC. The entire variable domain, with the rest obtained from reference TRBV13 and TRBJ2-1, is as follows: AAGVIQSPRHLIKEKRETATLKCYPIPRHDTVYWYQQGPGQDPQFLISFYEKMQSDKGSIPDRFSAQQFSDYHSELNMSSLELGDSALYFCASSIGPLAGGGNEQFFGPGTRLTVL.

This chain joins TRBV6-1 and TRBJ1-2; the D gene is possibly TRBD1 (5 bases). The CDR3 length is 14 residues. Germline CDR1 MNHNS, CDR2 SASEGT. Trimming left V 9 bases short and J 8 bases short, with 22 bases between. The CDR3 region has the DNA TGTGCCAGTCTCATGCGGGGGAGTGGCGGCGGCTACACCTTC. Amino acid sequence: CASLMRGSGGGYTF.

The chain employs TRBV15 and TRBJ2-5; 9 bases are shared with TRBD1. Unmatched junction bases numbered 10, after V lost 1 base and J lost 4 bases. The CDR3 consists of 17 residues. The germline CDR1 and CDR2 sequences are LNHNV and YYDKDF (reference sequence). CDR3 bases: TGTGCCACCAGCAGAGCCATCGGGACAGGGTGGGGAGAGACCCAGTACTTC. Translating it yields CATSRAIGTGWGETQYF.

The chain employs TRBV7-8 and TRBJ2-7; no firm D call. Per the germline V gene, CDR1 is SGHVS and CDR2 is FQNEAQ. Trimming took 0 bases from V and 0 from J, leaving 9 bases between them. The CDR3 spans 15 residues. This CDR3 is CASSLASGSSYEQYV. The CDR3 DNA reads TGTGCCAGCAGCTTAGCGTCCGGATCCTCCTACGAGCAGTACGTC.

The CDR3 here is CASSYIVLGTSTDTQYF. CDR3 nucleotides: TGTGCCAGCAGCTATATCGTACTAGGGACAAGCACAGATACGCAGTATTTT. V gene TRBV5-4 combines with J gene TRBJ2-3; the D gene is possibly TRBD1 (6 bases). CDR1 SGHNT and CDR2 YYREEE come from the germline V gene (reference sequence). The V gene lost 3 bases and the J gene lost 0 bases, with 17 bases spanning the gap. This CDR3 region has 17 residues. The full variable domain, its missing parts supplied by reference TRBV5-4 and TRBJ2-3, is ETGVTQSPTHLIKTRGQQVTLRCSSQSGHNTVSWYQQALGQGPQFIFQYYREEENGRGNFPPRFSGLQFPNYSSELNVNALELDDSALYLCASSYIVLGTSTDTQYFGPGTRLTVL.

The rearrangement links TRBV15 to TRBJ2-3; the match to TRBD2 covers 12 bases. V shed 4 bases and J 4 bases; nucleotides not matched to a gene: 12. The CDR3 loop spans 18 amino acids. The V gene's germline CDR1 is LNHNV and CDR2 YYDKDF (reference sequence). CDR3 in amino acids: CATSMGLRLAGAADTQYF. CDR3 nucleotides: TGTGCCACCAGCATGGGATTGAGACTAGCGGGAGCCGCAGATACGCAGTATTTT.